The 30 T cell receptor beta chains below were found in one sample sequenced in a study of PD-L1 blockade in urothelial cancer. The time point here: pretreatment peripheral blood. Sequencing was performed with immunoSEQ multiplex PCR; in TCRdb, only in-frame clones are kept and a portion is missing. The table includes 50,000 to 55,000 clones, roughly 84% detected once. Source: PBMCs, taken around atezolizumab (anti-PD-L1) treatment. All receptors come from a man in his 60s with urothelial cancer.

V is TRBV4-1 and J is TRBJ2-1; 12 bases fit TRBD2. The junction had 4 bases not matched to a gene; V was cut back by 1 base and J by 6 bases. CDR1 and CDR2 from the germline V gene are MGHRA and YSYEKL. CDR3 length equals 16 residues. The CDR3 here is CASSQASGGAVNEQFF. In DNA, the CDR3 is TGCGCCAGCAGCCAAGCTAGCGGGGGGGCTGTCAATGAGCAGTTCTTC.

The V and J genes are TRBV5-1 and TRBJ2-5; 11 bases map to TRBD1. Trimming removed 3 bases from V and 2 bases from J; junction bases left unmatched: 0. CDR1 is SGHRS and CDR2 is YFSETQ in the germline V gene. CDR3 length: 14 amino acids. Here the CDR3 DNA reads TGCGCCAGCAGCTGGGACAGGGGGCAAGAGACCCAGTACTTC. Protein: CASSWDRGQETQYF.

This chain uses TRBV6-5 with TRBJ1-1, with 7 bases fitting TRBD1. The germline gives CDR1 MNHEY, CDR2 SVGAGI. Trimming took 4 bases from V and 6 from J; bases not matched to a gene: 5. The CDR3 totals 13 residues. This chain's CDR3 is CASSSDDRAEAFF. Written as DNA, the CDR3 is TGTGCCAGCAGTTCCGACGACAGGGCTGAAGCTTTCTTT.

This chain joins TRBV13 and TRBJ1-4; 9 nucleotides match TRBD1. V trimming: 2 bases; J trimming: 5 bases; junction bases outside the gene matches: 3. This CDR3 comprises 15 residues. The germline CDR1 and CDR2 sequences are PRHDT and FYEKMQ (reference sequence). In DNA, the CDR3 is TGTGCCAGCAGCTTAATTGGGACAGGGAATGAAAAACTGTTTTTT. Amino acids: CASSLIGTGNEKLFF.

As regards this clone: The germline gene is not matched at one end of the junction; a read error may be the cause. This rearrangement joins TRBV7-7 to TRBJ2-1; D gene uncertain. This CDR3 is built from 15 residues. The germline V gene has CDR1 SSHAT and CDR2 FNYEAQ (reference sequence). In DNA, the CDR3 is TGTGCTAGCAGCTTAGGTAGCACCTCCTACAATGAGCAGTTCTTC. Protein product: CASSLGSTSYNEQFF.

The J gene is TRBJ1-6, the V gene TRBV7-9, with 7 nucleotides matching TRBD1. J was trimmed by 7 bases and V by 5 bases; bases with no gene match: 11. The CDR3 has 16 residues. The germline gives CDR1 SEHNR, CDR2 FQNEAQ (reference sequence). CDR3 bases: TGTGCCAGCAGCCCCGAGACAGGGAGTACGAATTCACCCCTCCACTTT. It encodes CASSPETGSTNSPLHF.

The CDR3 region has the DNA TGTGCCAGCAGTCCGACTAAGCGGGACAGGGGGGGGACCGGGGAGCTGTTTTTT. Translated, it gives CASSPTKRDRGGTGELFF. The J gene is TRBJ2-2, the V gene TRBV28; 11 bases fit TRBD1. V shed 5 bases, J shed 5 bases, and the junction held 13 bases outside the gene matches. The CDR3 covers 18 residues. Germline values: CDR1 MDHEN, CDR2 SYDVKM.

The chain links TRBV19 to TRBJ2-2; D is ambiguous. CDR3 size: 13 residues. CDR1 is LNHDA and CDR2 is SQIVND in the germline V gene (reference sequence). Trimming cost V 3 bases and J 5 bases, with 7 bases left between them. The CDR3 spells CASSISVTGELFF. CDR3 bases: TGTGCCAGTAGTATTAGTGTTACCGGGGAGCTGTTTTTT. Full variable domain (remainder filled in from reference TRBV19 and TRBJ2-2): DGGITQSPKYLFRKEGQNVTLSCEQNLNHDAMYWYRQDPGQGLRLIYYSQIVNDFQKGDIAEGYSVSREKKESFPLTVTSAQKNPTAFYLCASSISVTGELFFGEGSRLTVL.

For the CDR3, the DNA is TGTGCCAGCAGTGGTCAGGGCTCCTCTGGAAACACCATATATTTT. Its protein product is CASSGQGSSGNTIYF. V usage is TRBV2 and J usage is TRBJ1-3; D perhaps matches TRBD1 (5 bases). Germline V lookup: CDR1 SNHLY, CDR2 FYNNEI. V gave up 4 bases and J gave up 0 bases, with 10 bases separating them. The CDR3 is 15 residues long.

The chain combines TRBV6-5 with TRBJ1-2; the match to TRBD1 covers 7 bases. Germline values: CDR1 MNHEY, CDR2 SVGAGI. Germline trimming cut 5 bases from V and 2 bases from J; bases unmatched to any gene: 5. CDR3 length: 14 residues. For the CDR3, the DNA is TGTGCCAGCAGTACAGAGGGACAGAACTATGGCTACACCTTC. Protein product: CASSTEGQNYGYTF.

The chain recombines TRBV30 with TRBJ2-7; possible D gene TRBD1, 6 bases. Trimming removed 0 bases from V and 6 bases from J, with 15 bases in between. Looked up from germline, CDR1 is GTSNPN and CDR2 is SVGIG (reference sequence). The CDR3 spans 14 residues. The CDR3 nucleotides read TGTGCCTGGAGTGTACTCGTTTCCAGGGGCGAGCAGTACTTC. This codes for CAWSVLVSRGEQYF.

CDR3 bases: TGTGCCAGCAGCTTGGAACGGGAGTACCAAGAGACCCAGTACTTC. Amino acid sequence: CASSLEREYQETQYF. The chain has TRBV5-6 and TRBJ2-5, with D perhaps matching TRBD2 (6 bases). CDR1 and CDR2 (germline): SGHDT, YYEEEE. V was clipped by 0 bases and J by 0 bases, with 9 bases between them. The CDR3 runs to 15 residues.

This chain uses TRBV7-9 with TRBJ2-5; D may be TRBD2 (5 bases). The V gene lost 1 base and the J gene lost 5 bases, with 8 bases spanning the gap. The CDR3 sequence is 13 residues long. In germline, CDR1 is SEHNR, CDR2 FQNEAQ (reference sequence). This CDR3 is CASSLGGWETQYF. The CDR3, as DNA: TGTGCCAGCAGCTTAGGAGGGTGGGAGACCCAGTACTTC.

The rearrangement uses TRBV6-1 and TRBJ2-7, with TRBD2 matching over 11 bases. V was clipped by 4 bases and J by 2 bases; unmatched bases: 4. The CDR3 has 15 amino acids. CDR1 is MNHNS and CDR2 is SASEGT in the germline V gene. The CDR3 DNA follows: TGTGCCAGCAGTGTACTAGCGGGAGAAACCTACGAGCAGTACTTC. This codes for CASSVLAGETYEQYF.

V gene TRBV15 combines with J gene TRBJ1-4; the D gene is possibly TRBD1 (6 bases). Looked up from germline, CDR1 is LNHNV and CDR2 is YYDKDF (reference sequence). V lost 5 bases and J lost 5, with 15 bases in between. CDR3 length equals 15 residues. The CDR3 DNA is TGTGCCACCAGCCCAAGGAACAGGGTAAATGAAAAACTGTTTTTT. This codes for CATSPRNRVNEKLFF.

The J gene is TRBJ1-3, the V gene TRBV5-4; no clear D gene. Trimming stripped 2 bases from V and 0 bases from J, with 12 bases between. The germline V gene encodes CDR1 SGHNT and CDR2 YYREEE (reference sequence). This CDR3 spans 16 amino acids. This CDR3 is CASSFGQSSSGNTIYF. DNA for the CDR3: TGTGCCAGCAGCTTTGGGCAGAGTAGCTCTGGAAACACCATATATTTT.

The chain combines TRBV7-9 with TRBJ1-1, with D possibly matching TRBD1 (6 bases). V gave up 4 bases and J gave up 4 bases, with 16 bases separating them. There are 15 residues in the CDR3. Germline V gene sequence: CDR1 SEHNR, CDR2 FQNEAQ (reference sequence). CDR3 region: CASSSSTGWGTEAFF. The DNA for the CDR3 is TGTGCCAGCAGCTCCTCGACAGGCTGGGGCACTGAAGCTTTCTTT.

V and J are TRBV5-6 and TRBJ1-1; 7 positions agree with TRBD1. The CDR3 contains 13 residues. Germline loops: CDR1 SGHDT, CDR2 YYEEEE. Germline trimming cut 4 bases from V and 3 bases from J; bases unmatched to any gene: 3. The CDR3 region has the DNA TGTGCCAGCAGCGTAGGGGGCTACACTGAAGCTTTCTTT. It specifies CASSVGGYTEAFF. The full variable domain, its missing parts supplied by reference TRBV5-6 and TRBJ1-1, is DAGVTQSPTHLIKTRGQQVTLRCSPKSGHDTVSWYQQALGQGPQFIFQYYEEEERQRGNFPDRFSGHQFPNYSSELNVNALLLGDSALYLCASSVGGYTEAFFGQGTRLTVV.

The V call is TRBV18, the J call TRBJ1-6; 9 bases are a match to TRBD1. The CDR3 has 14 residues. Germline V gene lookup returns CDR1 KGHSH and CDR2 LQKENI. Losses at the gene ends were 3 bases for V and 8 bases for J; bases not matched to a gene: 2. The CDR3 loop is CASSPGQGYSPLHF. The CDR3 bases are TGTGCCAGCTCACCGGGACAGGGATATTCACCCCTCCACTTT.

V usage is TRBV19 and J usage is TRBJ1-5; 8 nucleotides match TRBD1. V dropped 4 bases and J dropped 4; count of bases not matched to a gene: 3. This CDR3 spans 14 amino acids. Per the germline V gene, CDR1 is LNHDA and CDR2 is SQIVND (reference sequence). The CDR3 here is CASSTGTGNQPQHF. CDR3 coding DNA: TGTGCCAGTAGTACAGGGACAGGTAATCAGCCCCAGCATTTT.

This chain connects TRBV28 to TRBJ2-7; tentative D call: TRBD2 (6 bases). Trimming cost V 5 bases and J 0 bases, with 17 bases left between them. This CDR3 comprises 16 residues. The germline CDR1 and CDR2 sequences are MDHEN and SYDVKM. In DNA, the CDR3 is TGTGCCAGCAGTCTGAGTAGCGGTATACTCTCCTACGAGCAGTACTTC. This codes for CASSLSSGILSYEQYF.

The genes are TRBV5-5 and TRBJ2-2; tentatively, D is TRBD2 (6 bases). The V gene lost 4 bases and the J gene lost 7 bases, with 20 bases spanning the gap. This CDR3 region has 16 residues. Germline CDR1 and CDR2: SGHKS and YYEKEE (reference sequence). As DNA, the CDR3 is TGTGCCAGCAGCCTCAATATCCGGGAGTATAACGGGGAGCTGTTTTTT. Protein product: CASSLNIREYNGELFF.

The V gene is TRBV10-3, the J gene TRBJ1-3; 7 bases are shared with TRBD1. With V trimmed by 4 bases and J by 0 bases, 18 bases remained unmatched. CDR1 and CDR2 from the germline V gene are ENHRY and SYGVKD. This CDR3 has 20 residues. CDR3 region: CAISGVGGGRLQSSGNTIYF. The CDR3 nucleotides read TGTGCCATCAGTGGAGTTGGAGGGGGCCGCCTTCAATCCTCTGGAAACACCATATATTTT.

This chain uses TRBV9 with TRBJ1-1; the D is unclear. The V gene lost 0 bases and the J gene lost 1 base, with 10 bases spanning the gap. This CDR3 spans 15 amino acids. Germline V CDR1 and CDR2: SGDLS, YYNGEE. CDR3 sequence reads: CASSVGEGRNTEAFF. CDR3 nucleotide sequence: TGTGCCAGCAGCGTAGGAGAGGGCCGGAACACTGAAGCTTTCTTT.

This clone turned up a few times. This rearrangement joins TRBV19 to TRBJ1-5; 7 bases line up with TRBD1. The germline V gene has CDR1 LNHDA and CDR2 SQIVND (reference sequence). After removal of 5 bases from V and 4 bases from J, the junction contained 5 bases not matched to a gene. The CDR3 loop spans 14 amino acids. The CDR3 protein is CASSATGWNQPQHF. CDR3 bases: TGTGCCAGTAGTGCGACAGGGTGGAATCAGCCCCAGCATTTT.

The chain carries TRBV7-3 and TRBJ2-2; TRBD1 matches 7 bases. CDR3 length: 15 residues. CDR1 is SGHTA and CDR2 is FQGTGA in the germline V gene. The V segment lost 5 bases and the J segment 4 bases; nucleotides outside the gene matches: 7. The CDR3 nucleotides are TGTGCCAGCAGCCCATATACAGGGGCCACCGGGGAGCTGTTTTTT. Translation gives CASSPYTGATGELFF.

This clone was recorded a few times. This chain connects TRBV30 to TRBJ1-5; D uncertain. V was clipped by 2 bases and J by 4 bases, with 9 bases between them. Germline CDR1 is GTSNPN and CDR2 is SVGIG (reference sequence). The CDR3 has 13 residues. The CDR3 reads CAWSSTQNQPQHF. As DNA, the CDR3 is TGTGCCTGGAGTTCGACTCAAAATCAGCCCCAGCATTTT.

The V gene is TRBV6-5, the J gene TRBJ1-2; no clear D gene. There are 13 residues in the CDR3. The germline V gene encodes CDR1 MNHEY and CDR2 SVGAGI. V lost 7 bases and J 0 bases, leaving 9 bases between the germline ends. CDR3 sequence: CASISSANYGYTF. The CDR3 DNA reads as TGTGCCAGCATCTCTTCAGCTAACTATGGCTACACCTTC.

The chain couples TRBV4-3 to TRBJ1-2; D might be TRBD1 (5 bases). CDR3 length: 15 amino acids. V shed 0 bases and J shed 2 bases, with 10 bases lying between them. Germline CDR1 is LGHNA and CDR2 is YSLEER. The CDR3: CASSQDRVLNYGYTF. The CDR3 bases are TGCGCCAGCAGCCAAGACAGGGTGTTAAACTATGGCTACACCTTC.

The rearrangement links TRBV19 to TRBJ2-5; D is possibly TRBD1 (6 bases). V gave up 4 bases and J gave up 1 base, with 16 bases separating them. The CDR3 contains 16 residues. Germline values: CDR1 LNHDA, CDR2 SQIVND (reference sequence). CDR3 sequence: CASSTGAIQFQETQYF. The DNA of the CDR3 is TGTGCCAGTAGTACAGGGGCCATCCAATTCCAAGAGACCCAGTACTTC.